These 13 T cell receptor beta chains originate from one sample sequenced in a study of blood T cell repertoires in COVID-19. Repertoires were generated with immunoSEQ multiplex PCR, while TCRdb's copy carries only in-frame clones and drops some. The data hold about 270,000 clones, with about four fifths observed a single time. The sequenced material came from peripheral blood. Every receptor here comes from a human donor with COVID-19, enrolled during active disease. The donor label of this sample is uncertain.

This clone appeared many times. The V and J genes are TRBV7-9 and TRBJ2-3; D is unresolved. The CDR3 is 12 amino acids. The V end was cut by 1 base, the J end by 12 bases, with 11 bases between. Per germline, CDR1 SEHNR and CDR2 FQNEAQ (reference sequence). The CDR3 bases are TGTGCCAGCAGCTTAGGGGCCTCGGCCCAGTATTTT. This translates into CASSLGASAQYF.

V gene TRBV28 combines with J gene TRBJ2-3; D possibly corresponds to TRBD2 (6 bases). Germline V gives CDR1 MDHEN, CDR2 SYDVKM. The V end was cut by 7 bases, the J end by 3 bases, with 23 bases between. The CDR3 has 17 residues. CDR3 region: CASINQGMSGETDTQYF. Here the CDR3 DNA reads TGTGCCAGCATAAACCAAGGAATGTCGGGAGAAACAGATACGCAGTATTTT. Using reference TRBV28 and TRBJ2-3 for the parts outside the CDR3, the full variable domain is DVKVTQSSRYLVKRTGEKVFLECVQDMDHENMFWYRQDPGLGLRLIYFSYDVKMKEKGDIPEGYSVSREKKERFSLILESASTNQTSMYLCASINQGMSGETDTQYFGPGTRLTVL.

This chain uses TRBV5-5 with TRBJ1-4; D is uncertain. This CDR3 has 17 amino acids. Germline loops: CDR1 SGHKS, CDR2 YYEKEE (reference sequence). V lost 4 bases and J 7 bases, leaving 23 bases between the germline ends. CDR3 in DNA: TGTGCCAGCAGCAGCCGGTGGTTTGGGCAGACGGCTGAAAAACTGTTTTTT. It specifies CASSSRWFGQTAEKLFF.

This sequence joins TRBV9 and TRBJ1-4; 7 bases fit TRBD1. The CDR3 sequence is 15 residues long. V shed 4 bases and J 2 bases; nucleotides not matched to a gene: 5. Germline V gene data show CDR1 as SGDLS and CDR2 as YYNGEE. As DNA, the CDR3 is TGTGCCAGCAGCTACCTAGGGGGCACTAATGAAAAACTGTTTTTT. It specifies CASSYLGGTNEKLFF.

The V and J genes are TRBV6-5 and TRBJ1-5; no clear D. The CDR3 is 13 amino acids. In germline, CDR1 is MNHEY, CDR2 SVGAGI. Deletions cut 6 bases from V and 5 bases from J, with 11 bases between. The CDR3 DNA reads as TGTGCCAGCAGCCGGTCCCCTGATCAGCCCCAGCATTTT. Its protein is CASSRSPDQPQHF.

The genes are TRBV19 and TRBJ1-1; D unclear. The CDR3 totals 13 residues. Trimming took off 3 bases at V and 8 bases at J, with 13 bases between the two ends. The germline V gene has CDR1 LNHDA and CDR2 SQIVND (reference sequence). This CDR3 is CASSITGGPEAFF. As DNA, the CDR3 is TGTGCCAGTAGTATTACCGGCGGCCCAGAAGCTTTCTTT.

V and J are TRBV5-1 and TRBJ2-7, with TRBD2 matching over 7 bases. There are 14 residues in the CDR3. Trimming cost V 2 bases and J 1 base; bases outside gene matches: 3. CDR1 is SGHRS and CDR2 is YFSETQ in the germline V gene. The CDR3 DNA reads as TGCGCCAGCAGCTTTTGGGGGGGTTCCTACGAGCAGTACTTC. It codes for CASSFWGGSYEQYF.

The chain combines TRBV6-5 with TRBJ1-2; 8 bases fit TRBD1. The trim removed 5 bases at V and 4 bases at J, leaving 9 bases unmatched. Looked up from germline, CDR1 is MNHEY and CDR2 is SVGAGI. This CDR3 has 15 amino acids. The CDR3 region has the DNA TGTGCCAGCAGTACTCTCCGGACAGGGCTCTATGGCTACACCTTC. Its protein is CASSTLRTGLYGYTF.

This clone was counted only a few times. V is TRBV25-1 and J is TRBJ1-4, with D possibly being TRBD1 (5 bases). V lost 3 bases and J lost 7, with 15 bases in between. The CDR3 has 15 amino acids. The V gene's germline CDR1 is MGHDK and CDR2 SYGVNS. The CDR3 protein is CASSESGLISEKLFF. Written as DNA, the CDR3 is TGTGCCAGCAGTGAGTCAGGGTTAATTTCTGAAAAACTGTTTTTT.

The rearrangement links TRBV5-1 to TRBJ1-1; a weak D match, TRBD1 (5 bases). Trimming left V 5 bases short and J 1 base short, with 6 bases between. The CDR3 is 12 residues long. CDR1 is SGHRS and CDR2 is YFSETQ in the germline V gene. The chain's CDR3 is CASRTGNTEAFF. The CDR3 coding sequence is TGCGCCAGCAGAACAGGGAACACTGAAGCTTTCTTT.

This clone appeared a single time. The CDR3 DNA reads as TGTGCCAGCAGCTTAATCGGCTACGAGCAGTACTTC. It codes for CASSLIGYEQYF. The chain uses TRBV7-9 and TRBJ2-7; the D is unclear. This CDR3 spans 12 amino acids. The germline V gene encodes CDR1 SEHNR and CDR2 FQNEAQ (reference sequence). V shed 2 bases and J shed 3 bases, with 5 bases lying between them. Full variable domain (missing parts from reference TRBV7-9 and TRBJ2-7): DTGVSQNPRHKITKRGQNVTFRCDPISEHNRLYWYRQTLGQGPEFLTYFQNEAQLEKSRLLSDRFSAERPKGSFSTLEIQRTEQGDSAMYLCASSLIGYEQYFGPGTRLTVT.

The gene calls are TRBV7-9 and TRBJ2-3; D not resolved. This CDR3 is built from 14 residues. CDR1 and CDR2 (germline): SEHNR, FQNEAQ (reference sequence). Trimming removed 5 bases at V and 5 bases at J, with 14 bases between. CDR3 protein: CASSRSRDLDTQYF. In DNA, the CDR3 is TGTGCCAGCAGCCGCTCCCGAGACTTAGATACGCAGTATTTT.

The rearrangement links TRBV4-3 to TRBJ1-2; D is unclear. V was shortened by 0 bases and J by 4 bases, with 24 bases between the two germline ends. The CDR3 runs to 19 residues. Germline V gene data show CDR1 as LGHNA and CDR2 as YSLEER. The CDR3 region has the DNA TGCGCCAGCAGCCAAGATTGGCGGGGTGGGTCCTCCAACCTCTATGGCTACACCTTC. It translates to CASSQDWRGGSSNLYGYTF.